Described below is a single T cell receptor beta chain sequence and its context. The naive CD8 population came from CD45RO-negative cells selected for CCR7, without terminally differentiated effector memory CD45RA+ cells. Generated by immunoSEQ multiplex PCR, the TCRdb table keeps only in-frame clones and is missing some. Of over 750,000 clones listed, about 96% are singletons. Trimming took 6 bases from V and 0 from J; bases not matched to a gene: 5. The V gene's germline CDR1 is MDHEN and CDR2 SYDVKM. The CDR3 runs to 16 residues. These data originate in a study of shared clonotypes between healthy human individuals.

The sequence came from a man younger than 40 in good health. The V gene is TRBV28, the J gene TRBJ2-1; 10 bases agree with TRBD2. Sequencing used naive CD8+ T cells sorted from blood. CDR3 bases: TGTGCCAGCAGCCCTGGACTAGCGGACTCCTACAATGAGCAGTTCTTC. This gives the protein CASSPGLADSYNEQFF.